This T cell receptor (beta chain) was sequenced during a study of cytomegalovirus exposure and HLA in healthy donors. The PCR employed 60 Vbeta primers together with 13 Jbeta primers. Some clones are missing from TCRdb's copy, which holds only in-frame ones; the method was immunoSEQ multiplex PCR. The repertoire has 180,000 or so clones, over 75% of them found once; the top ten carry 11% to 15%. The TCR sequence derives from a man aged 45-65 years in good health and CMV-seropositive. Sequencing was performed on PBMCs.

This CDR3 reads CASSSGTGAEGYTF. CDR3 in DNA: TGCGCCAGCAGCTCGGGGACAGGGGCTGAAGGCTACACCTTC. This chain uses TRBV5-1 with TRBJ1-2; 10 nucleotides align to TRBD1. V trimming: 3 bases; J trimming: 8 bases; junction bases outside the gene matches: 7. The germline gives CDR1 SGHRS, CDR2 YFSETQ. The CDR3 contains 14 residues.